A selection of T cell receptor beta chains follows, all from one sample in a study of TIL therapy for anti-PD-1-resistant metastatic lung cancer. Here immunoSEQ multiplex PCR was the method, and the copy in TCRdb shows in-frame clones only, minus some. This sample carries tens of thousands of clones, roughly 80% of them seen once, and the ten largest clones take under 7%. Specimen: blood, collected at baseline. Source of these receptors: a person between 30 and 80 years old with non-small cell lung cancer. The CDR3 runs from the conserved cysteine through the conserved F or W. D genes are given only for firm matches. The size field is filled for only some rows; it gives once, few, many or a size class.

D,J,V,size,DNA,CDR3
NA,TRBJ2-1,TRBV7-3,NA,TGTGCCAGCAGCCAGGGGCTAAACAATGAGCAGTTCTTC,CASSQGLNNEQFF
NA,TRBJ1-4,TRBV5-5,once,TGTGCCAGCAGCGTGCAAGCAACTAATGAAAAACTGTTTTTT,CASSVQATNEKLFF
NA,TRBJ1-1,TRBV27,NA,TGTGCCAGCAGTCCTGGACATTCGATAGCTTTCTTT,CASSPGHSIAFF
NA,TRBJ1-1,TRBV30,NA,TGTGCCTGGATGTTTTGGCGGGACACTGAAGCTTTCTTT,CAWMFWRDTEAFF
NA,TRBJ1-1,TRBV10-2,once,TGCGCCAGCAGTGATTTCGGGGGGGGAGGCCTGGACACTGAAGCTTTCTTT,CASSDFGGGGLDTEAFF
NA,TRBJ2-5,TRBV7-2,NA,TGTGCCAGCAGCCCAAGCGATTACGGTGGGGCCCAGTACTTC,CASSPSDYGGAQYF
TRBD1,TRBJ2-7,TRBV6-5,NA,TGTGCCAGCAGCGTGACAGGGAGTAGGGCCTACGAGCAGTACTTC,CASSVTGSRAYEQYF
NA,TRBJ1-3,TRBV7-2,NA,TGTGCCAGCAGAGACCAGGGTACTGCTGGAAACACCATATATTTT,CASRDQGTAGNTIYF
NA,TRBJ1-1,TRBV7-8,once,TGTGCCAGCAGCCTAAACCCCGGGTCACCTCCGAACACTGAAGCTTTCTTT,CASSLNPGSPPNTEAFF
NA,TRBJ2-5,TRBV18,NA,TGTGCCAGCTCACTGGGGGCCTCCCAAGAGACCCAGTACTTC,CASSLGASQETQYF
NA,TRBJ2-5,TRBV6-6,NA,TGTGCCAGCAGTTACCAGTACCAAGAGACCCAGTACTTC,CASSYQYQETQYF
NA,TRBJ2-7,TRBV5-8,NA,TGTGCCAGCAGCTTGGGGGTCTCCTACGAGCAGTACTTC,CASSLGVSYEQYF
TRBD1,TRBJ1-1,TRBV28,NA,TGTGCCAGCAGTTTATCACGTTGGGGACAGGGGAACACTGAAGCTTTCTTT,CASSLSRWGQGNTEAFF
TRBD2,TRBJ2-1,TRBV10-3,NA,TGTGCCATCCAAGGACTAGCGGGCAATGAGCAGTTCTTC,CAIQGLAGNEQFF
NA,TRBJ2-6,TRBV15,NA,TGTGCCACCAGCAGAGGGCAGGGTTCCGGGGCCAACGTCCTGACTTTC,CATSRGQGSGANVLTF
NA,TRBJ2-7,TRBV21-1,NA,TGCCGATCTAGGAGGGTCTACGAGCAGTACTTC,CRSRRVYEQYF
NA,TRBJ1-2,TRBV7-2,NA,TGTGCCAGCAGCTTAGGGTGGGGTTTAAGGGGCTACACCTTC,CASSLGWGLRGYTF
TRBD2,TRBJ2-5,TRBV27,once,TGTGCCAGCAGTCCTTTGGGACTAGCGGAACAAGAGACCCAGTACTTC,CASSPLGLAEQETQYF
NA,TRBJ1-1,TRBV5-6,few,TGTGCCAGCAGCTTCAGGGAGGTAGCTTTCTTT,CASSFREVAFF
NA,TRBJ2-7,TRBV6-5,NA,TGTGCCAGCAGTTACCACAGGGAGCTCTACGAGCAGTACTTC,CASSYHRELYEQYF
NA,TRBJ2-1,TRBV7-6,NA,TGTGCCAGCAGCTTAGCGCCAGGGATAGAGTGGGAGTTCTTC,CASSLAPGIEWEFF
TRBD1,TRBJ2-7,TRBV19,few,TGTGCCAGTAGTCCCAGACAGGGTGCTTCCTACGAGCAGTACTTC,CASSPRQGASYEQYF
NA,TRBJ2-5,TRBV10-2,NA,TGCGCCAGCAGTGAGTCGAAAACAGGTGGGGGAGAGACCCAGTACTTC,CASSESKTGGGETQYF
NA,TRBJ1-5,TRBV6-1,NA,TGTGCCAGCAGTGAACAAGGGTTTTATCAGCCCCAGCATTTT,CASSEQGFYQPQHF
NA,TRBJ1-3,TRBV9,NA,TGTGCCAGCAGCGTAGATCGGGGGGCTGGAAACACCATATATTTT,CASSVDRGAGNTIYF
NA,TRBJ2-7,TRBV29-1,NA,TGCAGCGTTGGGCAGAGCTCCTACGAGCAGTACTTC,CSVGQSSYEQYF
TRBD1,TRBJ1-3,TRBV28,NA,TGTGCCAGCAGCGCGACAGGGGCGAGCTCTGGAAACACCATATATTTT,CASSATGASSGNTIYF
NA,TRBJ2-7,TRBV21-1,NA,TGTGCCAGCAGCAAAGGGCTCGCGAGCTTCTCCTACGAGCAGTACTTC,CASSKGLASFSYEQYF
NA,TRBJ1-5,TRBV9,NA,TGTGCCAGCGGATGGGGGAATCAGCCCCAGCATTTT,CASGWGNQPQHF
NA,TRBJ2-1,TRBV7-9,NA,TGTGCCAGCAGCTGGGTTTCATCGGGTGAGCAGTTCTTC,CASSWVSSGEQFF
NA,TRBJ1-1,TRBV27,NA,TGTGCCAGCAGTCCCCTAGGTTTAGGGACTGAAGCTTTCTTT,CASSPLGLGTEAFF
NA,TRBJ2-2,TRBV5-6,NA,TGTGCCAGCAGCTTTTGGGTGACCGGGGAGCTGTTTTTT,CASSFWVTGELFF
NA,TRBJ2-5,TRBV6-5,NA,TGTGCCAGCAGTTTTGGACAGATAGAGACCCAGTACTTC,CASSFGQIETQYF
NA,TRBJ2-2,TRBV5-4,NA,TGTGCCAGCAGCTTGTTGGTTAGCGGATTCCCCGGGGAGCTGTTTTTT,CASSLLVSGFPGELFF
TRBD2,TRBJ2-1,TRBV5-1,NA,TGCGCCAGCGAAGATGGAACTAGCGCCTACAATGAGCAGTTCTTC,CASEDGTSAYNEQFF
NA,TRBJ2-3,TRBV29-1,NA,TGCAGCGTTGAAGTCAGGGGGGTTGATACGCAGTATTTT,CSVEVRGVDTQYF
NA,TRBJ2-1,TRBV27,NA,TGTGCCAGCAGTTTGGGGCGCGATGAGCAGTTCTTC,CASSLGRDEQFF
NA,TRBJ1-6,TRBV7-3,NA,TGTGCCAGCAGCCATACAGGGACCGATTCACCCCTCCACTTT,CASSHTGTDSPLHF
NA,TRBJ2-2,TRBV6-5,NA,TGTGCCAGCAGTTCCCTCCCGACTAACACCGGGGAGCTGTTTTTT,CASSSLPTNTGELFF
TRBD1,TRBJ2-2,TRBV7-2,NA,TGTGCCAGCAGCTGGGACAGGGGGCGCGCCGGGGAGCTGTTTTTT,CASSWDRGRAGELFF
TRBD2,TRBJ2-6,TRBV6-1,once,TGTGCCAGCAGTGTCGCTAGCGGGGGGGCTGGGGCCAACGTCCTGACTTTC,CASSVASGGAGANVLTF
NA,TRBJ2-2,TRBV19,NA,TGTGCCAGTAGAAACAGGATGAACGCCGGGGAGCTGTTTTTT,CASRNRMNAGELFF
TRBD2,TRBJ2-7,TRBV7-9,NA,TGTGCCAGCAGCCAGCTTCCGGGACTAGCGGGAGTGGGGGAGCAGTACTTC,CASSQLPGLAGVGEQYF
NA,TRBJ2-5,TRBV10-3,NA,TGTGCCATCAGCAGACAGAAAGAGACCCAGTACTTC,CAISRQKETQYF
TRBD2,TRBJ2-5,TRBV5-6,NA,TGTGCCAGCAGCCCCAAGGAGCGGGGGGGAAAAGACCAGTACTTC,CASSPKERGGKDQYF
NA,TRBJ2-1,TRBV21-1,NA,TGTGCCAGCAGCAACTACGGACTAGCGGAGTCCTACAATGAGCAGTTCTTC,CASSNYGLAESYNEQFF
NA,TRBJ1-3,TRBV7-2,NA,TGTGCCAGCAGCATAGACAGTGGCTCTGGAAACACCATATATTTT,CASSIDSGSGNTIYF
NA,TRBJ1-2,TRBV20-1,NA,TGCAGTGCAGGGGGGGGGTATGGCTACACCTTC,CSAGGGYGYTF
NA,TRBJ2-3,TRBV5-1,once,TGCGCCAGCCGGGCCTTTACCACAGATACGCAGTATTTT,CASRAFTTDTQYF
NA,TRBJ2-1,TRBV28,NA,TGTGCCAGCAGTTTTGGGATAGGAGTTGAGCAGTTCTTC,CASSFGIGVEQFF
TRBD1,TRBJ2-7,TRBV7-2,NA,TGTACCAGCAGCTTTGACAGGGACTCCTACGAGCAGTACTTC,CTSSFDRDSYEQYF
NA,TRBJ2-1,TRBV4-2,NA,TGTGCCAGCAGCCAAGATTTAAGGGGGGTCTCCTACAATGAGCAGTTCTTC,CASSQDLRGVSYNEQFF
TRBD2,TRBJ2-1,TRBV6-5,once,TGTGCCAGCAGTTACTCCTACGGGAGGGACTACAATGAGCAGTTCTTC,CASSYSYGRDYNEQFF
NA,TRBJ1-3,TRBV19,NA,TGTGCCAGTAGTATGACATCGGGGAGAGGGAACACCATATATTTT,CASSMTSGRGNTIYF
NA,TRBJ2-1,TRBV2,NA,TGTGCCAGCAGTGGGTCCCCTCCCCATGAGCAGTTCTTC,CASSGSPPHEQFF
TRBD1,TRBJ1-5,TRBV19,NA,TGTGCCAGTAGTCTCGGACAGGCATGGCATCAGCCCCAGCATTTT,CASSLGQAWHQPQHF
NA,TRBJ2-7,TRBV28,NA,TGTGCCAGCAGTTTACGCTGGCCCAGCTCCTACGAGCAGTACTTC,CASSLRWPSSYEQYF
TRBD2,TRBJ2-3,TRBV19,NA,TGTGCCAGTTCCCGTTTTAGCGGGGGGCCGGGTGTAACAGATACGCAGTATTTT,CASSRFSGGPGVTDTQYF
NA,TRBJ1-1,TRBV28,few,TGTGCCACCCTATACCTGAACACTGAAGCTTTCTTT,CATLYLNTEAFF